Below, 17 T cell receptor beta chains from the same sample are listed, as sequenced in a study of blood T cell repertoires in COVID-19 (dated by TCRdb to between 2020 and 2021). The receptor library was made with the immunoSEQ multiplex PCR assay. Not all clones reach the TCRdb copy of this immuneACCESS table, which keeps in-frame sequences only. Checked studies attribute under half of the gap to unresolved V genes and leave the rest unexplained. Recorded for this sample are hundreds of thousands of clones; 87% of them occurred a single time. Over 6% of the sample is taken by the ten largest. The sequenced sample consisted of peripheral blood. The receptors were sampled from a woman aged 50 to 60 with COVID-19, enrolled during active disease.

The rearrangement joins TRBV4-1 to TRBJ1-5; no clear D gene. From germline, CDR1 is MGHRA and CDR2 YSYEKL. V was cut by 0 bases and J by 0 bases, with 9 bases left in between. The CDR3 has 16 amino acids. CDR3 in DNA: TGCGCCAGCAGCCAAGAGTCATCCCATAGCAATCAGCCCCAGCATTTT. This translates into CASSQESSHSNQPQHF.

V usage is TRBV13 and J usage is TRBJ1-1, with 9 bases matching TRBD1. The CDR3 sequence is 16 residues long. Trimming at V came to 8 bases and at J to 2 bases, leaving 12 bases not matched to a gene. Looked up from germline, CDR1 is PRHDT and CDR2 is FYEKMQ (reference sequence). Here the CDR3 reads CASQTQGARGNTEAFF. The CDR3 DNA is TGTGCCAGCCAAACACAGGGGGCGCGCGGCAACACTGAAGCTTTCTTT.

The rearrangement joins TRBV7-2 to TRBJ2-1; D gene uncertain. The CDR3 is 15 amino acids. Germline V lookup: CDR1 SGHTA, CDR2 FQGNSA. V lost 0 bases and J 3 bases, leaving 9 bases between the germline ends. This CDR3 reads CASSLASIVYNEQFF. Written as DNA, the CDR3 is TGTGCCAGCAGCTTAGCTAGTATCGTCTACAATGAGCAGTTCTTC.

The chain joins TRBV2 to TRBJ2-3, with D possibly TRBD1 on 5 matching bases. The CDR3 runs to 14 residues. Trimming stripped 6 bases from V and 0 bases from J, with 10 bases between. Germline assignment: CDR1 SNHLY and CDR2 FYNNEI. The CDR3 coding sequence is TGTGCCAGCAGATACAGACAGAGCACAGATACGCAGTATTTT. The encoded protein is CASRYRQSTDTQYF.

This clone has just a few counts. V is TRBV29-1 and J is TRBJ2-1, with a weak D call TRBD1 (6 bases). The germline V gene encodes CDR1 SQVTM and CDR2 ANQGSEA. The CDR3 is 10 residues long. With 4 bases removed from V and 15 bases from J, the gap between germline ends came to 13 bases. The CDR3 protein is CSVVGTGLFF. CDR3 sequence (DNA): TGCAGCGTTGTCGGTACAGGGCTGTTCTTC.

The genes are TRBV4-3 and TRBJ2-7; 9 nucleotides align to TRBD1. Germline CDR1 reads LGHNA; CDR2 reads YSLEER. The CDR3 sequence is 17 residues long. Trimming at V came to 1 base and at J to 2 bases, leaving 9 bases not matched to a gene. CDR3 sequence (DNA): TGCGCCAGCAGCCAAGCCCGCGCCGGGACAGGGCCCTACGAGCAGTACTTC. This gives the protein CASSQARAGTGPYEQYF.

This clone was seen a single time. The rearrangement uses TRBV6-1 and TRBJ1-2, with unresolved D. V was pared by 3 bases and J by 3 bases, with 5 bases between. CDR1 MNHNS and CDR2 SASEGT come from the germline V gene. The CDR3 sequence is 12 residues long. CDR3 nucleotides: TGTGCCAGCAGTGAGGCCTACTATGGCTACACCTTC. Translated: CASSEAYYGYTF.

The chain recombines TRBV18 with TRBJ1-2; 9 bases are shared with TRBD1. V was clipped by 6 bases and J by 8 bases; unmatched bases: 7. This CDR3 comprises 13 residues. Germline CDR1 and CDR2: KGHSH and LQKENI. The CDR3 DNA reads TGTGCCAGCTCGCCCGGGACAGGGAACGGCTACACCTTC. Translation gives CASSPGTGNGYTF.

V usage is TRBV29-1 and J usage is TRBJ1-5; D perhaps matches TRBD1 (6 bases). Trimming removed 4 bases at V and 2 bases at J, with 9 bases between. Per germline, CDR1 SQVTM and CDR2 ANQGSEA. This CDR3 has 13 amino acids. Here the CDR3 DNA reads TGCAGCGTTGGGGACACGGGCAATCAGCCCCAGCATTTT. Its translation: CSVGDTGNQPQHF.

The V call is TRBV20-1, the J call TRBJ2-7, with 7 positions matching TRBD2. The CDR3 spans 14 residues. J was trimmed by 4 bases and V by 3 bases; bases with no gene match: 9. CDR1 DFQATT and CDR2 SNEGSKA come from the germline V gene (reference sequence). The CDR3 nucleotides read TGCAGTGCTAGTGGGGCTAGCGGTTCGTACGAGCAGTACTTC. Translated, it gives CSASGASGSYEQYF.

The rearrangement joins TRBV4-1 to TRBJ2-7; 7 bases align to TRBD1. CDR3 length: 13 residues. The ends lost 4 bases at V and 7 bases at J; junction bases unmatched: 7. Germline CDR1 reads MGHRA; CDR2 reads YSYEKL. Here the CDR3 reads CASSRSTGWEQYF. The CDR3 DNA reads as TGCGCCAGCAGCCGCTCGACAGGGTGGGAGCAGTACTTC.

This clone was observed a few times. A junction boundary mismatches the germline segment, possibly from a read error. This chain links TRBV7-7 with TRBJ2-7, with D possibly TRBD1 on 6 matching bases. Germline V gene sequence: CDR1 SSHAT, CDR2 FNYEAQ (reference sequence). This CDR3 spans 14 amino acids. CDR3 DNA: TGTGCTAGCAGCTTAGCACAGGGTGGGGACGAGCAGTACTTC. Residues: CASSLAQGGDEQYF.

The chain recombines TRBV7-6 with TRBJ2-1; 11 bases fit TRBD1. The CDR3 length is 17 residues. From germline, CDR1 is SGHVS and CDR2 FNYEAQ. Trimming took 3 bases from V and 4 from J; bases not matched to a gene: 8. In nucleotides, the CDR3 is TGTGCCAGCAGCTTGCAACCGGGACAGGGGGGTTACAATGAGCAGTTCTTC. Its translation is CASSLQPGQGGYNEQFF.

This CDR3 reads CASSEMTGSGYTF. The DNA of the CDR3 is TGTGCCAGCAGTGAGATGACAGGCTCTGGCTACACCTTC. The chain recombines TRBV6-4 with TRBJ1-2, with D perhaps matching TRBD1 (6 bases). From germline, CDR1 is MRHNA and CDR2 SNTAGT. With 3 bases removed from V and 7 bases from J, the gap between germline ends came to 12 bases. The CDR3 runs to 13 residues.

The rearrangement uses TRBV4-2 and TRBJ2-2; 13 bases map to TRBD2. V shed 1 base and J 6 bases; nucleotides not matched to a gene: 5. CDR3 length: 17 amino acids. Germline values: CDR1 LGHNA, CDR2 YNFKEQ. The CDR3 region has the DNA TGTGCCAGCAGCCAAGGAGGACTAGCGGGAGTACCCGGGGAGCTGTTTTTT. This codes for CASSQGGLAGVPGELFF.

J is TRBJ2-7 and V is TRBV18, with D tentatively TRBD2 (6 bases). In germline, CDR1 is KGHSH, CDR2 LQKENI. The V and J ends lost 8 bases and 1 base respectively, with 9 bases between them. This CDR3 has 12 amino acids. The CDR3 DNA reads TGTGCCAGCCACGGGAGATCCTACGAGCAGTACTTC. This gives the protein CASHGRSYEQYF.

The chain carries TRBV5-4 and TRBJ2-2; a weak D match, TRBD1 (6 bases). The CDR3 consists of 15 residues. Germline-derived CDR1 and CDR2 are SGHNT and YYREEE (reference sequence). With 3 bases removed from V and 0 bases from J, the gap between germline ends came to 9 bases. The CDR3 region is CASSSGTPNTGELFF. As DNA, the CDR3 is TGTGCCAGCAGCTCCGGGACACCGAACACCGGGGAGCTGTTTTTT.